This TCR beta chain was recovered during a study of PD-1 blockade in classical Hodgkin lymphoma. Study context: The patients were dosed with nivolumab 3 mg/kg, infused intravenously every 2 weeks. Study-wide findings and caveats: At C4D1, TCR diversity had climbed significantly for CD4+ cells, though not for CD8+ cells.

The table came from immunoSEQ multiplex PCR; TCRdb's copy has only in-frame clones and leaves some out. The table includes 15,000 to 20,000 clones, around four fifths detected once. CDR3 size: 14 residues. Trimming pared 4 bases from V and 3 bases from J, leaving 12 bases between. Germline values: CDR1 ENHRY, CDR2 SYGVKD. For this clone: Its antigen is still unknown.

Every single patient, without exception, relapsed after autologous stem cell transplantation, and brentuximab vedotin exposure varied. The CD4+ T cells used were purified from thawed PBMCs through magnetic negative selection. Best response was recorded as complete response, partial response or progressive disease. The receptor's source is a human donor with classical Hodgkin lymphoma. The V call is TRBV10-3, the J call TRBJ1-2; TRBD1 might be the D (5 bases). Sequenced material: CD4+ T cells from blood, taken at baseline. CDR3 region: CAISVQGMDYGYTF. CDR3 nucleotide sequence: TGTGCCATCAGTGTGCAGGGTATGGACTATGGCTACACCTTC.